The 26 T cell receptor beta chains below all came from one sample that was sequenced in a study of cytomegalovirus exposure and HLA in healthy donors. TCRdb keeps only in-frame clones here, not all; method: immunoSEQ multiplex PCR. The sample has 95,000 to 150,000 clones; over 75% are singletons. The sample consisted of PBMCs. These receptors all stem from a woman aged 18-29 years in good health and CMV-seropositive.

J is TRBJ2-1 and V is TRBV30, with D tentatively TRBD2 (7 bases). Germline lookup yields CDR1 GTSNPN and CDR2 SVGIG (reference sequence). V lost 2 bases, J lost 7 bases, and 15 bases lay in between. This CDR3 has 14 residues. Written as DNA, the CDR3 is TGTGCCTGGAGTATGGACGGGGGGCGAAATGAGCAGTTCTTC. This gives the protein CAWSMDGGRNEQFF. Supplemented by reference TRBV30 and TRBJ2-1, the full variable domain reads SQTIHQWPATLVQPVGSPLSLECTVEGTSNPNLYWYRQAAGRGLQLLFYSVGIGQISSEVPQNLSASRPQDRQFILSSKKLLLSDSGFYLCAWSMDGGRNEQFFGPGTRLTVL.

This sequence joins TRBV7-3 and TRBJ2-3; 13 bases are a match to TRBD2. The CDR3 is made up of 15 amino acids. Germline values: CDR1 SGHTA, CDR2 FQGTGA. The junction had 3 bases not matched to a gene; V was cut back by 5 bases and J by 4 bases. The CDR3 sequence: CASSRTSGSSDTQYF. CDR3 bases: TGTGCCAGCAGCAGGACTAGCGGGAGTTCAGATACGCAGTATTTT. The whole variable domain, remainder taken from reference TRBV7-3 and TRBJ2-3, is GAGVSQTPSNKVTEKGKYVELRCDPISGHTALYWYRQSLGQGPEFLIYFQGTGAADDSGLPNDRFFAVRPEGSVSTLKIQRTERGDSAVYLCASSRTSGSSDTQYFGPGTRLTVL.

The genes are TRBV4-1 and TRBJ2-3; 8 bases are a match to TRBD2. Looked up from germline, CDR1 is MGHRA and CDR2 is YSYEKL. This CDR3 comprises 16 residues. With V trimmed by 1 base and J by 3 bases, 6 bases remained unmatched. CDR3 bases: TGCGCCAGCAGCCAAGTAGTAGCGGGAAATACAGATACGCAGTATTTT. The encoded protein is CASSQVVAGNTDTQYF.

A few counts support this clone. CDR3 protein: CASSPGQGRYGYTF. CDR3 nucleotides: TGTGCCAGCAGCCCAGGACAGGGTCGTTATGGCTACACCTTC. The gene calls are TRBV6-5 and TRBJ1-2; TRBD1 matches 8 bases. V shed 6 bases, J shed 5 bases, and the junction held 8 bases outside the gene matches. The CDR3 extends over 14 amino acids. Germline V gene sequence: CDR1 MNHEY, CDR2 SVGAGI.

This clone qualifies as medium-sized. J is TRBJ2-5 and V is TRBV9; tentative D call: TRBD2 (6 bases). Germline loops: CDR1 SGDLS, CDR2 YYNGEE. Trimming took 0 bases from V and 1 from J, leaving 13 bases between them. The CDR3 runs 16 residues. The CDR3 region is CASSVGSGTFQETQYF. As DNA, the CDR3 is TGTGCCAGCAGCGTAGGTAGCGGCACATTCCAAGAGACCCAGTACTTC.

DNA of the CDR3: TGTGCCAGCAGCTTACGTTGGGAGACTCGGAACACTGAAGCTTTCTTT. Translated, it gives CASSLRWETRNTEAFF. This chain links TRBV11-2 with TRBJ1-1; unclear D gene. The germline CDR1 and CDR2 sequences are SGHAT and FQNNGV. V gave up 2 bases and J gave up 1 base, with 14 bases separating them. This CDR3 is 16 amino acids long. Looking up the rest from reference TRBV11-2 and TRBJ1-1 gives the full variable domain: EAGVAQSPRYKIIEKRQSVAFWCNPISGHATLYWYQQILGQGPKLLIQFQNNGVVDDSQLPKDRFSAERLKGVDSTLKIQPAKLEDSAVYLCASSLRWETRNTEAFFGQGTRLTVV.

CDR3 sequence reads: CASSQEALTGGINIQYF. CDR3 DNA: TGTGCCAGCAGCCAAGAAGCCCTAACAGGGGGCATAAACATTCAGTACTTC. The V and J genes are TRBV4-2 and TRBJ2-4, with TRBD1 matching 9 bases. V was clipped by 0 bases and J by 6 bases; unmatched bases: 9. Germline CDR1 LGHNA, CDR2 YNFKEQ. There are 17 residues in the CDR3.

The chain joins TRBV7-2 to TRBJ2-6; D might be TRBD1 (5 bases). V lost 5 bases, J lost 0 bases, and 8 bases lay in between. Germline values: CDR1 SGHTA, CDR2 FQGNSA. The CDR3 contains 15 residues. The CDR3 loop is CASSLTGSGANVLTF. The CDR3 nucleotides are TGTGCCAGCAGCCTTACAGGCTCTGGGGCCAACGTCCTGACTTTC.

The J gene is TRBJ2-3, the V gene TRBV14, with 9 nucleotides matching TRBD1. V trimming: 3 bases; J trimming: 6 bases; junction bases outside the gene matches: 7. This CDR3 comprises 15 residues. Germline V gene data show CDR1 as SGHDN and CDR2 as FVKESK. The CDR3: CASSHLQGAADTQYF. CDR3 bases: TGTGCCAGCAGCCACTTACAGGGGGCGGCCGATACGCAGTATTTT.

V gene TRBV6-1 combines with J gene TRBJ1-2; possibly TRBD1 for D (5 bases). The V gene's germline CDR1 is MNHNS and CDR2 SASEGT. The CDR3 has 11 residues. The V end was cut by 8 bases, the J end by 7 bases, with 11 bases between. The CDR3 region is CASRRDIGYTF. In DNA, the CDR3 is TGTGCCAGCCGCAGGGATATTGGCTACACCTTC.

The J gene is TRBJ1-5, the V gene TRBV5-1; 8 nucleotides line up with TRBD1. Trimming removed 5 bases from V and 1 base from J; junction bases left unmatched: 17. Per the germline V gene, CDR1 is SGHRS and CDR2 is YFSETQ. The CDR3 runs to 19 residues. The CDR3 DNA sequence: TGCGCCAGCAGTTGGGTACTAGACAGGGGAAGTGGGAGCAATCAGCCCCAGCATTTT. It codes for CASSWVLDRGSGSNQPQHF.

The chain is built from TRBV18 and TRBJ1-2; D ambiguous. Trimming cost V 2 bases and J 6 bases, with 16 bases left between them. The germline V gene has CDR1 KGHSH and CDR2 LQKENI. The CDR3 length is 15 residues. The CDR3 is CASSPFQGDRDGYTF. CDR3 sequence (DNA): TGTGCCAGCTCACCATTCCAAGGAGATCGGGATGGCTACACCTTC.

The chain is built from TRBV19 and TRBJ2-1; 8 bases are shared with TRBD2. This CDR3 is built from 15 residues. Germline assignment: CDR1 LNHDA and CDR2 SQIVND (reference sequence). The J segment lost 7 bases and the V segment lost 4 bases, leaving 9 bases of the junction unmatched. CDR3 nucleotides: TGTGCCAGTAGTACGACCGGGACTAGTTTTAATGAGCAGTTCTTC. Its protein product is CASSTTGTSFNEQFF.

J is TRBJ1-5 and V is TRBV30; 7 nucleotides agree with TRBD1. Germline-derived CDR1 and CDR2 are GTSNPN and SVGIG (reference sequence). CDR3 size: 14 residues. Losses at the gene ends were 2 bases for V and 2 bases for J; bases not matched to a gene: 3. CDR3 nucleotide sequence: TGTGCCTGGAGTCTTGGACAGGGCAATCAGCCCCAGCATTTT. This translates into CAWSLGQGNQPQHF.

The gene calls are TRBV4-1 and TRBJ2-5; 13 bases agree with TRBD2. The germline CDR1 and CDR2 sequences are MGHRA and YSYEKL. This CDR3 has 19 amino acids. The junction had 9 bases not matched to a gene; V was cut back by 0 bases and J by 2 bases. This CDR3 is CASSQEGPLAGGRQETQYF. The CDR3 DNA is TGCGCCAGCAGCCAAGAAGGGCCACTAGCGGGGGGGCGACAAGAGACCCAGTACTTC.

There are a few counts of this clone. V is TRBV30 and J is TRBJ1-1, with TRBD1 as a possible D gene (5 bases). This CDR3 spans 14 amino acids. Germline lookup yields CDR1 GTSNPN and CDR2 SVGIG (reference sequence). The ends were cut back, 8 bases at V and 1 base at J, with 17 bases in the middle. The CDR3 DNA follows: TGTGCCGTAAGCTCCAGGGCAGGGAACACTGAAGCTTTCTTT. Amino acids: CAVSSRAGNTEAFF.

V is TRBV6-4 and J is TRBJ1-2; possibly TRBD1 for D (6 bases). Trimming shortened V by 8 bases and J by 8 bases, and 24 bases separated the two germline ends. The CDR3 spans 15 residues. Germline lookup yields CDR1 MRHNA and CDR2 SNTAGT. CDR3 loop: CASAESFGGQGGYTF. CDR3 in DNA: TGTGCCAGCGCCGAATCTTTCGGGGGGCAAGGAGGCTACACCTTC.

The V call is TRBV6-4, the J call TRBJ2-4; no reliable D call. Germline V lookup: CDR1 MRHNA, CDR2 SNTAGT. This CDR3 has 12 amino acids. Trimming shortened V by 7 bases and J by 6 bases, and 10 bases separated the two germline ends. The CDR3 loop is CASTSGPNIQYF. As DNA, the CDR3 is TGTGCCAGCACCAGTGGGCCAAACATTCAGTACTTC.

The chain is built from TRBV7-2 and TRBJ1-1; D is possibly TRBD1 (5 bases). Trimming removed 11 bases from V and 2 bases from J, with 15 bases in between. This CDR3 contains 13 residues. Per the germline V gene, CDR1 is SGHTA and CDR2 is FQGNSA. For the CDR3, the DNA is TGTGCCTTAACGACGGGGACTAACACTGAAGCTTTCTTT. It yields the protein CALTTGTNTEAFF. The entire variable domain, with the rest obtained from reference TRBV7-2 and TRBJ1-1, is as follows: GAGVSQSPSNKVTEKGKDVELRCDPISGHTALYWYRQSLGQGLEFLIYFQGNSAPDKSGLPSDRFSAERTGGSVSTLTIQRTQQEDSAVYLCALTTGTNTEAFFGQGTRLTVV.

This chain connects TRBV19 to TRBJ2-1, with 12 positions matching TRBD2. The CDR3 length is 15 residues. CDR1 LNHDA and CDR2 SQIVND come from the germline V gene (reference sequence). Trimming removed 6 bases from V and 13 bases from J; junction bases left unmatched: 13. CDR3: CASSLKLAGGPSQFF. The CDR3 coding sequence is TGTGCCAGTAGCCTGAAACTAGCGGGGGGACCAAGTCAGTTCTTC.

The genes are TRBV29-1 and TRBJ2-2; the D gene is possibly TRBD2 (6 bases). The CDR3 has 12 residues. Germline CDR1 and CDR2: SQVTM and ANQGSEA. The V gene lost 4 bases and the J gene lost 3 bases, with 6 bases spanning the gap. The CDR3 loop is CSVGDYTGELFF. CDR3 sequence (DNA): TGCAGCGTTGGGGACTACACCGGGGAGCTGTTTTTT.

This chain links TRBV13 with TRBJ1-4; TRBD1 is a possible D gene (6 bases). CDR1 is PRHDT, CDR2 FYEKMQ, per germline (reference sequence). The V and J ends lost 4 bases and 0 bases respectively, with 12 bases between them. There are 16 residues in the CDR3. The CDR3 reads CASSSGTWSTNEKLFF. CDR3 nucleotide sequence: TGTGCCAGCAGCTCCGGGACATGGTCAACTAATGAAAAACTGTTTTTT.

This chain uses TRBV19 with TRBJ2-1, with a tentative D call TRBD1 (6 bases). The CDR3 is 15 residues long. Germline V gene sequence: CDR1 LNHDA, CDR2 SQIVND (reference sequence). V was clipped by 2 bases and J by 6 bases, with 14 bases between them. The CDR3 is CASSIRGSKANEQFF. DNA for the CDR3: TGTGCCAGTAGTATAAGGGGGTCAAAGGCCAATGAGCAGTTCTTC.

CDR3: CASSYRGGNTEAFF. DNA for the CDR3: TGTGCCAGCAGCTATCGGGGGGGAAACACTGAAGCTTTCTTT. V gene TRBV5-6 combines with J gene TRBJ1-1, with D possibly being TRBD1 (5 bases). The V end lost 3 bases, the J end lost 2 bases, and 11 bases lay between the germline ends. CDR1 is SGHDT, CDR2 YYEEEE, per germline. The CDR3 is 14 residues long.

The rearrangement uses TRBV9 and TRBJ1-3; a possible D gene is TRBD1 (5 bases). V was clipped by 3 bases and J by 1 base, with 11 bases between them. Per germline, CDR1 SGDLS and CDR2 YYNGEE. This CDR3 is 15 amino acids long. The CDR3, as DNA: TGTGCCAGCAGCGAGTGGGGGGGGTCTGGAAACACCATATATTTT. Amino acid sequence: CASSEWGGSGNTIYF.

The V call is TRBV6-5, the J call TRBJ1-2; no reliable D call. Trimming stripped 2 bases from V and 6 bases from J, with 16 bases between. Germline values: CDR1 MNHEY, CDR2 SVGAGI. The CDR3 runs 15 residues. The CDR3 sequence: CASSYRSSVGDGYTF. CDR3 nucleotides: TGTGCCAGCAGTTACCGGAGCAGCGTGGGAGATGGCTACACCTTC.